The 28 T cell receptor beta chains given below trace back to one sample, sequenced in a study of T cells expressing NK-cell markers. TCRdb re-called the 5' RACE reads, yielding one record per CDR3 amino acid sequence without DNA. The sample holds 400,000 or so distinct CDR3 sequences. The sequencing sample was made of blood T cells: a sorted CD56 or NKG2C T cell subset, CD4+ or CD8+ T cells, or bulk PBMC T cells (not recorded which). The receptors were gathered from a woman aged 50 to 60 in good health.

The J gene is TRBJ2-1, the V gene TRBV5-1; with no DNA, the TCRdb D assignment of TRBD1 cannot be verified. The CDR3 loop spans 15 amino acids. Germline V lookup: CDR1 SGHRS, CDR2 YFSETQ. The CDR3 sequence is CASSHGDRTNNEQFF.

The chain is built from TRBV28 and TRBJ1-2; TCRdb lists TRBD1, though no DNA is available to test this call. The CDR3 consists of 17 residues. CDR1 MDHEN and CDR2 SYDVKM come from the germline V gene. The CDR3 spells CASNPGAPGGGNYGYTF.

The J gene is TRBJ2-5, the V gene TRBV6-1; absent DNA, TCRdb's TRBD1 call cannot be checked. Germline V CDR1 and CDR2: MNHNS, SASEGT. The CDR3 length is 14 residues. The CDR3 sequence: CASSEGRYQETQYF.

The rearrangement joins TRBV5-1 to TRBJ2-1; TCRdb names TRBD2, which stays unverified in the absence of DNA. There are 17 residues in the CDR3. Germline V gives CDR1 SGHRS, CDR2 YFSETQ. The CDR3: CASSLAGTGSSYNEQFF.

The chain joins TRBV4-1 to TRBJ2-7. The CDR3 totals 15 residues. CDR1 is MGHRA, CDR2 YSYEKL, per germline. This CDR3 is CASSQVVESDYEQYF.

The gene calls are TRBV28 and TRBJ2-4. Germline values: CDR1 MDHEN, CDR2 SYDVKM. CDR3 length: 15 residues. The CDR3 region is CASSFVAGAKNIQYF.

The V and J genes are TRBV11-2 and TRBJ2-3; the TRBD1 assignment by TCRdb is unverifiable without DNA. CDR3 length: 17 amino acids. Germline V lookup: CDR1 SGHAT, CDR2 FQNNGV. The CDR3 spells CASSSYRGTMDTDTQYF.

The chain employs TRBV27 and TRBJ2-3. The CDR3 consists of 17 residues. CDR1 MNHEY and CDR2 SMNVEV come from the germline V gene (reference sequence). The CDR3 is CASSLSFIRLFTDTQYF.

V usage is TRBV19 and J usage is TRBJ1-5. Per germline, CDR1 LNHDA and CDR2 SQIVND (reference sequence). The CDR3 length is 14 residues. CDR3 in amino acids: CAVGVGGGNQPQHF.

The chain is built from TRBV20-1 and TRBJ2-7; TCRdb gives TRBD2 as the D gene, but with no DNA this cannot be confirmed. The CDR3 totals 14 residues. Germline V gives CDR1 DFQATT, CDR2 SNEGSKA (reference sequence). The CDR3 spells CSARVEGNRYEQYF.

The chain is built from TRBV11-2 and TRBJ2-7; TCRdb picks TRBD2, but there is no DNA to check that call. The CDR3 has 18 residues. CDR1 SGHAT and CDR2 FQNNGV come from the germline V gene. The CDR3 is CASSSLRTSGRASYEQYF. Together with reference TRBV11-2 and TRBJ2-7, the CDR3 gives the full variable domain: EAGVAQSPRYKIIEKRQSVAFWCNPISGHATLYWYQQILGQGPKLLIQFQNNGVVDDSQLPKDRFSAERLKGVDSTLKIQPAKLEDSAVYLCASSSLRTSGRASYEQYFGPGTRLTVT.

The chain recombines TRBV5-1 with TRBJ2-3. Germline CDR1 and CDR2: SGHRS and YFSETQ. The CDR3 extends over 14 amino acids. The CDR3 protein is CASSLAIFTDTQYF.

This chain uses TRBV13 with TRBJ2-3; checking the TCRdb D call of TRBD1 is not possible without DNA. This CDR3 comprises 15 residues. Germline V lookup: CDR1 PRHDT, CDR2 FYEKMQ (reference sequence). CDR3 region: CASSPTGESTDTQYF.

CDR3 loop: CATSREITRRAEAFF. The chain links TRBV15 to TRBJ1-1. CDR1 and CDR2 (germline): LNHNV, YYDKDF (reference sequence). This CDR3 is 15 amino acids long.

The chain links TRBV9 to TRBJ2-7; with no DNA, the TCRdb D assignment of TRBD2 cannot be verified. The CDR3 loop spans 15 amino acids. The V gene's germline CDR1 is SGDLS and CDR2 YYNGEE. CDR3 loop: CASSVAAGGSYEQYF.

The chain couples TRBV12-3 or TRBV12-4 to TRBJ2-3; with no DNA, the TCRdb D assignment of TRBD2 cannot be verified. The CDR3 extends over 15 amino acids. The CDR3 sequence is CASSLDSGSSDTQYF.

The chain combines TRBV7-2 with TRBJ2-7; no DNA is available, so the TRBD1 call from TCRdb remains unchecked. CDR1 is SGHTA and CDR2 is FQGNSA in the germline V gene. This CDR3 contains 15 residues. CDR3: CASSLDTLGAYEQYF.

The V and J genes are TRBV7-6 and TRBJ2-1. Germline V gene lookup returns CDR1 SGHVS and CDR2 FNYEAQ. This CDR3 has 14 amino acids. This CDR3 reads CASSFSGVSDEQFF.

The chain has TRBV5-5 and TRBJ1-2; TCRdb selects TRBD1, and the lack of DNA leaves this call unchecked. Per germline, CDR1 SGHKS and CDR2 YYEKEE (reference sequence). CDR3 length: 14 residues. The CDR3 is CASSSRTGPDGYTF.

The gene calls are TRBV25-1 and TRBJ1-6; TCRdb reports TRBD1, a call that lacks DNA to check it against. The CDR3 is 14 residues long. Germline V gene lookup returns CDR1 MGHDK and CDR2 SYGVNS. The CDR3 region is CASKATGQGSPLHF.

This chain links TRBV15 with TRBJ2-1; without DNA, the TCRdb call of TRBD2 cannot be checked. The CDR3 spans 19 residues. From germline, CDR1 is LNHNV and CDR2 YYDKDF (reference sequence). The CDR3 spells CATSTRILAGGPRIGEQFF.

The CDR3 sequence: CSVAWTGSNQPQHF. V usage is TRBV20-1 and J usage is TRBJ1-5; absent DNA, TCRdb's TRBD1 call cannot be checked. This CDR3 has 14 residues. Germline loops: CDR1 DFQATT, CDR2 SNEGSKA (reference sequence).

The CDR3 loop reads CASRKTGGTDTQYF. The chain carries TRBV6-5 and TRBJ2-3; TCRdb lists TRBD1, though no DNA is available to test this call. Germline values: CDR1 MNHEY, CDR2 SVGAGI. The CDR3 is 14 residues long.

The V and J genes are TRBV10-3 and TRBJ1-1. This CDR3 has 13 residues. In germline, CDR1 is ENHRY, CDR2 SYGVKD. CDR3 residues: CAVWGSMNTEAFF.

The V call is TRBV6-5, the J call TRBJ2-1; TCRdb names TRBD2, which stays unverified in the absence of DNA. Germline loops: CDR1 MNHEY, CDR2 SVGAGI. The CDR3 is 15 residues long. The chain's CDR3 is CASSLGLAPHNEQFF.

This chain links TRBV6-1 with TRBJ2-2. Looked up from germline, CDR1 is MNHNS and CDR2 is SASEGT. This CDR3 has 13 amino acids. The CDR3 loop reads CASREVGIGELFF.

The gene calls are TRBV12-3 or TRBV12-4 and TRBJ2-3. The CDR3 is 11 residues long. The CDR3 here is CASSLASTQYF.

The V call is TRBV11-2, the J call TRBJ1-4; TCRdb's assignment of TRBD1 cannot be checked, as there is no DNA. The CDR3 has 15 residues. Germline V CDR1 and CDR2: SGHAT, FQNNGV. The CDR3 protein is CASSLTPGQGEKLFF. Full variable domain (rest looked up from reference TRBV11-2 and TRBJ1-4): EAGVAQSPRYKIIEKRQSVAFWCNPISGHATLYWYQQILGQGPKLLIQFQNNGVVDDSQLPKDRFSAERLKGVDSTLKIQPAKLEDSAVYLCASSLTPGQGEKLFFGSGTQLSVL.